This TCR beta chain comes out of a study of glioma-infiltrating T cells after dendritic cell vaccination listed by TCRdb under 2016. General notes on the study: The cohort comprised approximately 15 glioblastoma patients from Phase I and II dendritic cell vaccination trials, 9 newly diagnosed and 6 with recurrent disease. Between the early 2000s and the early 2010s, the patients were given dendritic cell vaccination pulsed with autologous tumor lysate. The vaccine consisted of monocyte-derived dendritic cells cultured about seven days with IL-4 and GM-CSF, then pulsed overnight with autologous tumor lysate. Patients received three intradermal dendritic cell vaccine injections at biweekly intervals in the arm below the axilla. In glioblastoma patients vaccinated with dendritic cells, deep sequencing of TCR beta CDR3 regions served to measure tumor-infiltrating lymphocyte content and to compare repertoires between tumor and blood. TCR sequencing metrics, including TIL content and tumor-blood repertoire overlap, were correlated with survival after dendritic cell vaccination. Study-wide conclusions, independent of this receptor: The response model built on TCR overlap across three groups was characterized as speculative, with prospective validation still needed. The cohort was small and heterogeneous, only a few patients had full blood and tumor sets, and even fewer had initial-recurrent tumor pairs. No direct relationship between TCR clonality and survival was found, suggesting that a diverse polyclonal response may matter. Higher estimated pretreatment TIL content predicted longer time to progression and overall survival after dendritic cell vaccination.

The V end gives up 2 bases and the J end 2 bases, leaving 12 bases in the junction not matched to a gene. According to the germline V gene (reference sequence), CDR1 reads LNHDA and CDR2 reads SQIVND. The CDR3 runs 17 amino acids, cysteine and phenylalanine included. Only the CDR3 part of the read is kept: 51 bases, read in frame from the first base. Patients were selected on the basis of adequate residual fresh-frozen tumor tissue and more than two years of available survival data. An isocitrate dehydrogenase mutation was not carried by any of the glioblastoma patients, although molecular status was otherwise variable. PBMC collection took place before vaccination, two weeks after the third vaccination, and at tumor progression if progression occurred. The Qiagen DNeasy Blood extraction Kit was used to extract genomic DNA. TCRB CDR3 regions were amplified from roughly 1.8 ug genomic DNA, or all available DNA if less, using the immunoSEQ assay. The multiplex PCR relied on 60 forward primers for TCR V beta segments and 13 reverse primers for J beta segments. To estimate the number of reads per starting template, synthetic control templates were added to each sample at limiting dilution. Reads of 87 bp were generated by sequencing on the Illumina HiSeq System. The paper's processing steps were these. PCR and sequencing errors were removed by a nearest neighbor algorithm that merged closely related sequences. TCR overlap was defined as the percentage of unique tumor TCR beta sequences that were also found in the peripheral blood of the same patient. TCRdb retrieved this table from immuneACCESS and kept in-frame rearrangements only. Not all clones are present; in checked studies, unresolved V genes account for under half, and no reason is known for the remainder. That table furnishes V, J and clone size, whereas the DNA furnished D and trimming. In all, the sample holds 25,000 to 35,000 clones, and more than 90% of those were seen once. The top ten hold under 2.5% of the sample.

In the case of this clone: Its antigen is not yet known. Base qualities are missing; no much larger clone stands one base away.

The sequence was obtained from a human donor with glioblastoma. Source: blood, taken before dendritic cell vaccination. The chain joins TRBV19 to TRBJ2-7; 7 nucleotides in the junction match TRBD1. Here the CDR3 is given as CASSISPQGRWTYEQYF. The nucleotide sequence reads TGTGCCAGTAGTATATCCCCACAGGGGCGTTGGACCTACGAGCAGTACTTC.